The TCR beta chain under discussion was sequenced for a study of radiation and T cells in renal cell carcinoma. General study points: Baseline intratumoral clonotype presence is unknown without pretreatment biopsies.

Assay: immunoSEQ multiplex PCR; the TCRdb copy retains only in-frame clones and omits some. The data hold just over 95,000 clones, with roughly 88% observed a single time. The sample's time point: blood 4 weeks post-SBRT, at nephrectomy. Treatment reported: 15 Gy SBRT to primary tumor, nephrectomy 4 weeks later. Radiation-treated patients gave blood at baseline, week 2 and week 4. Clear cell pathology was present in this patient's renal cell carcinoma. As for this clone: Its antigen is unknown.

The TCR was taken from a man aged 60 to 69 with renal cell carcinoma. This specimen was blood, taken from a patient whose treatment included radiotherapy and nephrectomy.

The CDR3 DNA sequence: TGTGCCAGCAGTCTCCACGAGCAGTACTTC. Protein product: CASSLHEQYF. The chain couples TRBV27 to TRBJ2-7; the D is unclear. The germline V and J ends were trimmed by 5 bases and 5 bases, with 4 bases remaining between them. This CDR3 has 10 residues. CDR1 is MNHEY, CDR2 SMNVEV, per germline (reference sequence).